This note documents a single TCR beta chain sequence. The germline gene is not matched at one end of the junction; a read error may be the cause. This specimen belongs to a study of tumor-infiltrating lymphocytes in primary liver carcinoma. Study-level background: Ages ranged from 30 to 69, with HCC or mixed HCC-cholangiocarcinoma.

This CDR3 spans 13 amino acids. Germline V gene lookup returns CDR1 SGHAT and CDR2 FQNNGV. The input was 450 to 500 ng total RNA; TCR beta cDNA was made from it with a constant-region primer. TCR beta libraries came from three nested multiplex PCR rounds using slightly modified ARM-PCR. The first two PCR rounds, around 11 cycles each, used TRBV1-TRBV30 forward primers and a C-beta reverse primer. TCRdb reprocessed the multiplex PCR reads via MiXCR and lists one record per CDR3 protein. The data contain more than 150,000 distinct CDR3 sequences, roughly 60% of them singletons. Unsorted whole blood yielded the blood RNA, and germline DNA was also extracted. Donors were untreated and chronically infected with HBV.

The V gene is TRBV11-2, the J gene TRBJ1-4; D is undetermined. This TCR was recovered from a man aged 40-49 years with primary liver carcinoma and hepatitis B virus infection. The sequenced sample was peripheral blood. CDR3 sequence: CASSLVPNEKLFF. The CDR3 DNA follows: TGTGCCAGCAGCTTAGTCCCTAATGAAAAGCTGTTTTTT.